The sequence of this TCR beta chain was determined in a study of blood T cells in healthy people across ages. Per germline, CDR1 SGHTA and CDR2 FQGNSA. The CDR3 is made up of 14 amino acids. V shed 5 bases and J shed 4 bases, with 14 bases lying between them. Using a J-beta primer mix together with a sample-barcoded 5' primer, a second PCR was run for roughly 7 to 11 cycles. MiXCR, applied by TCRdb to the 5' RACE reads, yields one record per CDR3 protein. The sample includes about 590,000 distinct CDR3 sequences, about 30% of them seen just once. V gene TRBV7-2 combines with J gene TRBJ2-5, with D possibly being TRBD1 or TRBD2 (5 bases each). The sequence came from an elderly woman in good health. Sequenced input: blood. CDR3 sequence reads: CASSAGTSGETQYF. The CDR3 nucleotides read TGTGCCAGCAGCGCCGGGACCTCCGGAGAGACCCAGTACTTC.